One TCR beta chain is described in this entry. The antigen is unknown. The trim removed 10 bases at V and 3 bases at J, leaving 9 bases unmatched. The CDR3 contains 15 residues. Germline assignment: CDR1 MDHEN and CDR2 SYDVKM. The PCR was carried out with 60 Vbeta primers and 13 Jbeta primers. Libraries were prepared by immunoSEQ multiplex PCR; TCRdb keeps only in-frame clonotypes and omits some of them. The repertoire consists of about 150,000 clones, with 75% to 80% occurring once and the leading ten covering 2% to 2.5%. At collection, donors were nominally healthy, but unrecorded immune exposures were probable. This record comes from a study of cytomegalovirus exposure and HLA in healthy donors. Overall study results and limits: Presence/absence analyses rested on an assumption that sequencing depth was roughly uniform across donors. Reported findings show TCR beta sequences accurately forecast HLA-A and HLA-B alleles in most subjects. In a later analysis, HLA-C alleles had the fewest associated TCRs, DRB1 alleles the most.

This chain uses TRBV28 with TRBJ2-2; TRBD2 matches 9 bases. This sequence originates from a man between 25 and 39 years old in good health and CMV-seronegative. Sequencing was performed on PBMCs. The CDR3 DNA reads as TGTGCCACCCATAGCGGGAGTGGAGACACCGGGGAGCTGTTTTTT. Its protein product is CATHSGSGDTGELFF.